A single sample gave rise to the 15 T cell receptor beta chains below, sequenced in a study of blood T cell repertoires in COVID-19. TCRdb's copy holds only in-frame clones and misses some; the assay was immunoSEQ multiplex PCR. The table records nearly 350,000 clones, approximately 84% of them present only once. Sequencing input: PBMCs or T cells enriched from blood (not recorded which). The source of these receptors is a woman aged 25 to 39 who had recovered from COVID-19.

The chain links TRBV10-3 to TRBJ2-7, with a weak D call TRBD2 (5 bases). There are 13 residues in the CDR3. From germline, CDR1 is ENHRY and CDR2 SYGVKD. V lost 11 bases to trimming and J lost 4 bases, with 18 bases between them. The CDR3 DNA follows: TGTGCCGCCGCCCCTGGGGAGAGGTACGAGCAGTACTTC. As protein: CAAAPGERYEQYF.

CDR3: CASSPNGGAMGETQYF. CDR3 nucleotide sequence: TGTGCCAGCAGCCCAAACGGGGGGGCGATGGGAGAGACCCAGTACTTC. The V and J genes are TRBV7-6 and TRBJ2-5, with 8 bases fitting TRBD2. CDR3 length: 16 residues. In germline, CDR1 is SGHVS, CDR2 FNYEAQ. The V segment lost 5 bases and the J segment 4 bases; nucleotides outside the gene matches: 12.

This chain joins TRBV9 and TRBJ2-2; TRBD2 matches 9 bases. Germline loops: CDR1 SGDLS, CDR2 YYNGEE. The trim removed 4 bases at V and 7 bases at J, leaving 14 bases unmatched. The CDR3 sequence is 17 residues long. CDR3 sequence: CASSFPLAGGPVGELFF. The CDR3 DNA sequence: TGTGCCAGCAGCTTCCCCTTGGCGGGGGGGCCAGTCGGGGAGCTGTTTTTT.

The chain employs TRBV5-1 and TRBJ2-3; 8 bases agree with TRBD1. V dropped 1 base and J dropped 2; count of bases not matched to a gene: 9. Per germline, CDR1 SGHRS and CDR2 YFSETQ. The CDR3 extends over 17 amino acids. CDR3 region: CASSLTSTGAPTDTQYF. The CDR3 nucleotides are TGCGCCAGCAGCTTGACCTCGACAGGGGCTCCCACAGATACGCAGTATTTT.

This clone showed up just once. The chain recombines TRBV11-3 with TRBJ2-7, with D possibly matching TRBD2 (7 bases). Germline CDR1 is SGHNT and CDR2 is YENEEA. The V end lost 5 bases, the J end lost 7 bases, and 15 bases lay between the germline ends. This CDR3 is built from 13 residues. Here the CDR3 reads CASSLRGAGEQYF. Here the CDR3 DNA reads TGTGCCAGCAGCCTTCGGGGGGCTGGGGAGCAGTACTTC.

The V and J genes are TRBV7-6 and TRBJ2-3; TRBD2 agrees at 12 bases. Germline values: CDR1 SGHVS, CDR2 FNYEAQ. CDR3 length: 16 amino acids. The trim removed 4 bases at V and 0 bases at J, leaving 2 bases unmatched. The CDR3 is CASSSLAGGSTDTQYF. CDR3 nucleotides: TGTGCCAGCAGCTCACTAGCGGGGGGCAGCACAGATACGCAGTATTTT.

CDR3 DNA sequence: TGTGCCAGCAGCTCCCTGGGCGGGGCCGAGCAGTTCTTC. This gives the protein CASSSLGGAEQFF. The gene calls are TRBV7-7 and TRBJ2-1, with D maybe TRBD2 (6 bases). The germline V gene has CDR1 SSHAT and CDR2 FNYEAQ (reference sequence). V was pared by 4 bases and J by 10 bases, with 14 bases between. The CDR3 consists of 13 residues.

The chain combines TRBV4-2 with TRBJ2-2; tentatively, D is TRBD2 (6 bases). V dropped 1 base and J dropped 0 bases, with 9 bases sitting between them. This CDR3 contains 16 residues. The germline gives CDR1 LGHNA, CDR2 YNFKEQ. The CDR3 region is CASSQGSGANTGELFF. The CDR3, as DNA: TGTGCCAGCAGCCAAGGTAGCGGAGCGAACACCGGGGAGCTGTTTTTT.

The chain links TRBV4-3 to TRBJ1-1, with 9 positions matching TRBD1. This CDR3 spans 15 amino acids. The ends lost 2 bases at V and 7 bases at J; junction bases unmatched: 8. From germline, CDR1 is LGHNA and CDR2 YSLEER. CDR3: CASSQQDTGGYEAFF. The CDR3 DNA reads TGCGCCAGCAGCCAACAAGATACAGGGGGCTATGAAGCTTTCTTT.

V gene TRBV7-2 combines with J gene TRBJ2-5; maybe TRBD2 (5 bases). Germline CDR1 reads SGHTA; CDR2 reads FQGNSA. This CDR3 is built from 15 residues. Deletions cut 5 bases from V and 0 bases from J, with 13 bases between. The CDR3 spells CASSPLLGNQETQYF. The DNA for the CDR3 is TGTGCCAGCAGCCCTTTACTAGGAAACCAAGAGACCCAGTACTTC.

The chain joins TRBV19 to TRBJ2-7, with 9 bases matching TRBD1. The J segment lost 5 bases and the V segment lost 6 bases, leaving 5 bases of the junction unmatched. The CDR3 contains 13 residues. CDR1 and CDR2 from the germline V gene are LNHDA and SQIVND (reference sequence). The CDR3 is CASSPGQGNEQYF. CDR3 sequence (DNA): TGTGCCAGTAGCCCGGGACAGGGAAACGAGCAGTACTTC.

In DNA form, the CDR3 reads TGTGCCAGCAGGGATTACAGGGATGGTGGAAACACCATATATTTT. Residues: CASRDYRDGGNTIYF. The chain carries TRBV6-5 and TRBJ1-3, with a weak D call TRBD1 (6 bases). Germline CDR1 is MNHEY and CDR2 is SVGAGI. The CDR3 length is 15 residues. The V gene lost 6 bases and the J gene lost 3 bases, with 15 bases spanning the gap.

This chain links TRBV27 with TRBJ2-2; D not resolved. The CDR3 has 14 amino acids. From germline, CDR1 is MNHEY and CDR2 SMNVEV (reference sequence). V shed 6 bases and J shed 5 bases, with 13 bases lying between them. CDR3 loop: CASSSLVLTGELFF. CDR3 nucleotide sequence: TGTGCCAGCAGCTCCTTAGTGCTGACCGGGGAGCTGTTTTTT.

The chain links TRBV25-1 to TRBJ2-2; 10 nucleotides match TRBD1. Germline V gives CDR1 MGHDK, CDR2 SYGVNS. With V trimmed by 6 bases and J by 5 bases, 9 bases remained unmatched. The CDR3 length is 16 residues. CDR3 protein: CASSPTRDRGTGELFF. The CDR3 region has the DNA TGTGCCAGCAGCCCCACCCGGGACAGGGGAACCGGGGAGCTGTTTTTT.

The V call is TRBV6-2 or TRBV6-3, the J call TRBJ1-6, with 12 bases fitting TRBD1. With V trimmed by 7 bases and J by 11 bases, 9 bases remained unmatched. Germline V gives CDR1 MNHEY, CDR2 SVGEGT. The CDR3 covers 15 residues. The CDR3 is CASNPGQGAGPPLHF. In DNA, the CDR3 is TGTGCCAGCAACCCGGGACAGGGGGCAGGTCCACCCCTCCACTTT.